What follows are 22 T cell receptor beta chains derived from one specimen sequenced in a study of T cells after yellow fever vaccination. TCRdb re-analysed the 5' RACE reads in MiXCR, keeping a single row per CDR3 protein. The table shows almost 600,000 distinct CDR3 sequences, with around an eighth occurring only once. The material sequenced was PBMCs, taken on the day of the yellow fever booster vaccination. These receptor sequences come from a man aged 25-45 years who received the YFV17D yellow fever vaccine.

In its sample, this clonotype was seen a few times. This rearrangement joins TRBV20-1 to TRBJ2-5; TRBD1 matches 8 bases. This CDR3 has 12 residues. Per germline, CDR1 DFQATT and CDR2 SNEGSKA (reference sequence). The V gene end was trimmed by 6 bases and the J gene end by 5 bases; junction bases not matched to a gene: 5. The CDR3 spells CSARTGSETQYF. CDR3 sequence (DNA): TGCAGTGCAAGGACAGGGAGCGAGACCCAGTACTTC.

In DNA form, the CDR3 reads TGTGCCAGTAGTACAGCAGGAGGCCAAGAGACCCAGTACTTC. Amino acid sequence: CASSTAGGQETQYF. J is TRBJ2-5 and V is TRBV19; tentative D call: TRBD2 (5 bases). Germline CDR1 reads LNHDA; CDR2 reads SQIVND (reference sequence). The germline V and J ends were trimmed by 4 bases and 1 base, with 10 bases remaining between them. The CDR3 consists of 14 residues.

The chain joins TRBV4-3 to TRBJ2-7; 10 nucleotides line up with TRBD2. CDR3 length: 19 amino acids. Germline values: CDR1 LGHNA, CDR2 YSLEER. V was clipped by 2 bases and J by 0 bases; unmatched bases: 13. The CDR3 DNA is TGCGCCAGCAGCCAATACGGGACTAGCGATTACTATAGCTCCTACGAGCAGTACTTC. Its translation: CASSQYGTSDYYSSYEQYF.

This chain uses TRBV20-1 with TRBJ2-7; either TRBD1 or TRBD2 may supply D (5 bases each). The CDR3 contains 14 residues. Trimming shortened V by 1 base and J by 2 bases, and 12 bases separated the two germline ends. Germline values: CDR1 DFQATT, CDR2 SNEGSKA (reference sequence). The CDR3: CSARAGTGPYEQYF. Here the CDR3 DNA reads TGCAGTGCTAGAGCCGGGACGGGACCCTACGAGCAGTACTTC.

This clonotype was observed a handful of times. The chain joins TRBV29-1 to TRBJ1-5; D call uncertain. Trimming cost V 5 bases and J 0 bases, with 14 bases left between them. This CDR3 region has 15 residues. Germline V gene lookup returns CDR1 SQVTM and CDR2 ANQGSEA. The CDR3: CSVSYFSDSNQPQHF. CDR3 DNA: TGCAGCGTTTCCTATTTCTCGGATAGCAATCAGCCCCAGCATTTT.

This clonotype was observed a handful of times. V usage is TRBV12-3 or TRBV12-4 and J usage is TRBJ2-7; D ambiguous. The V end lost 3 bases, the J end lost 0 bases, and 12 bases lay between the germline ends. The CDR3 extends over 15 amino acids. This CDR3 is CASSFSGKLSYEQYF. CDR3 coding DNA: TGTGCCAGCAGTTTTTCAGGAAAACTCTCCTACGAGCAGTACTTC.

This clonotype came up a few times. The chain has TRBV27 and TRBJ2-1, with D unresolved. Germline CDR1 MNHEY, CDR2 SMNVEV (reference sequence). Trimming pared 6 bases from V and 9 bases from J, leaving 15 bases between. The CDR3 loop spans 13 amino acids. The CDR3 protein is CASSLDPSSEQFF. The CDR3 DNA sequence: TGTGCCAGCAGCCTGGACCCCAGCAGTGAGCAGTTCTTC.

This clonotype was detected a few times. The V and J genes are TRBV7-8 and TRBJ2-7, with 11 nucleotides matching TRBD2. The germline gives CDR1 SGHVS, CDR2 FQNEAQ. The CDR3 loop spans 15 amino acids. The V gene end was trimmed by 1 base and the J gene end by 3 bases; junction bases not matched to a gene: 2. The CDR3 protein is CASSLGTSGYYEQYF. CDR3 DNA: TGTGCCAGCAGCTTAGGGACTAGCGGGTACTACGAGCAGTACTTC.

This clonotype was found a few times. The J gene is TRBJ2-5, the V gene TRBV5-5, with D tentatively TRBD1 or TRBD2 (5 bases each). The CDR3 runs 15 residues. Germline V gives CDR1 SGHKS, CDR2 YYEKEE (reference sequence). V was shortened by 3 bases and J by 2 bases, with 14 bases between the two germline ends. The CDR3 sequence: CASSSTPGTQETQYF. The CDR3 DNA reads as TGTGCCAGCAGCTCAACACCCGGGACGCAAGAGACCCAGTACTTC.

This clonotype has ten or more counts. The V gene is TRBV6-1, the J gene TRBJ1-6, with D tentatively TRBD1 (6 bases). CDR1 is MNHNS, CDR2 SASEGT, per germline. Trimming removed 1 base from V and 14 bases from J, with 18 bases in between. This CDR3 comprises 15 residues. This chain's CDR3 is CASSEGGGPSSALHF. The CDR3 nucleotides read TGTGCCAGCAGTGAAGGGGGGGGGCCCTCTTCGGCCCTCCACTTT.

The chain employs TRBV12-3 or TRBV12-4 and TRBJ2-7; maybe TRBD1 (6 bases). CDR3 length: 13 residues. Trimming took off 3 bases at V and 5 bases at J, with 11 bases between the two ends. This CDR3 is CASSFAGANEQYF. CDR3 nucleotides: TGTGCCAGCAGTTTTGCAGGGGCAAACGAGCAGTACTTC.

This clonotype was seen once. The chain couples TRBV7-2 to TRBJ1-2, with a weak D call TRBD1 (5 bases). Germline V gene sequence: CDR1 SGHTA, CDR2 FQGNSA. The germline V and J ends were trimmed by 5 bases and 4 bases, with 14 bases remaining between them. The CDR3 runs 14 residues. CDR3 region: CASSGGGNPYGYTF. CDR3 in DNA: TGTGCCAGCAGCGGGGGAGGGAATCCCTATGGCTACACCTTC.

The chain uses TRBV5-4 and TRBJ2-1; weak D call: TRBD2 (6 bases). This CDR3 is 13 amino acids long. Between the trimmed V and J ends, which lost 6 bases and 5 bases, there was a span of 12 bases. The V gene's germline CDR1 is SGHNT and CDR2 YYREEE (reference sequence). The CDR3 sequence: CASMFSGDNEQFF. The CDR3 DNA follows: TGTGCCAGCATGTTCTCGGGGGACAATGAGCAGTTCTTC.

In regard to this clonotype: The missing conserved phenylalanine or tryptophan at the end of this CDR3 makes a read error likely. V and J are TRBV6-5 and TRBJ2-1, with TRBD2 matching over 9 bases. CDR3 length: 15 amino acids. CDR1 is MNHEY and CDR2 is SVGAGI in the germline V gene. With V trimmed by 4 bases and J by 4 bases, 5 bases remained unmatched. The CDR3 DNA reads as TGTGCCAGCAGTTCAGTAGCGGGGGATTACAATGAGCAGTTCTTA. It is translated as CASSSVAGDYNEQFL.

This chain joins TRBV28 and TRBJ2-1; the D gene is possibly TRBD2 (6 bases). The germline V gene encodes CDR1 MDHEN and CDR2 SYDVKM. This CDR3 spans 18 amino acids. V lost 2 bases and J 2 bases, leaving 19 bases between the germline ends. The CDR3 nucleotides read TGTGCCAGCAGTTTAACTTGGCGGGAAGACCGAACCTACAATGAGCAGTTCTTC. Translated: CASSLTWREDRTYNEQFF.

The chain combines TRBV5-1 with TRBJ2-7, with 10 nucleotides matching TRBD2. This CDR3 is 16 amino acids long. Germline-derived CDR1 and CDR2 are SGHRS and YFSETQ. V was clipped by 0 bases and J by 4 bases; unmatched bases: 7. In DNA, the CDR3 is TGCGCCAGCAGCTTGGCCCCTAGCGGGAGTGCATACGAGCAGTACTTC. Amino acid sequence: CASSLAPSGSAYEQYF.

This clonotype was detected a few times. The V gene is TRBV6-1, the J gene TRBJ1-2, with a possible D match to TRBD1 (6 bases). Germline V gives CDR1 MNHNS, CDR2 SASEGT. Trimming left V 6 bases short and J 2 bases short, with 10 bases between. The CDR3 spans 13 residues. In DNA, the CDR3 is TGTGCCAGCAGCGACAGGTTAAACTATGGCTACACCTTC. This codes for CASSDRLNYGYTF.

This clonotype came up a few times. The V gene is TRBV7-7, the J gene TRBJ2-2; D is ambiguous. Germline-derived CDR1 and CDR2 are SSHAT and FNYEAQ (reference sequence). The CDR3 covers 15 residues. Deletions cut 2 bases from V and 7 bases from J, with 14 bases between. Here the CDR3 reads CASSLSLAGSGELFF. The CDR3 DNA is TGTGCCAGCAGCTTATCCCTGGCCGGCAGCGGGGAGCTGTTTTTT. The full variable domain, with the rest looked up from reference TRBV7-7 and TRBJ2-2, is GAGVSQSPRYKVTKRGQDVTLRCDPISSHATLYWYQQALGQGPEFLTYFNYEAQPDKSGLPSDRFSAERPEGSISTLTIQRTEQRDSAMYRCASSLSLAGSGELFFGEGSRLTVL.

The V call is TRBV7-2, the J call TRBJ2-1; D is ambiguous. Trimming stripped 8 bases from V and 7 bases from J, with 15 bases between. The germline CDR1 and CDR2 sequences are SGHTA and FQGNSA. This CDR3 spans 13 amino acids. The CDR3 protein is CASSRSASNEQFF. The CDR3 nucleotides are TGTGCCAGCTCTCGTTCAGCCTCAAATGAGCAGTTCTTC.

The V call is TRBV11-2, the J call TRBJ2-7; a possible D gene is TRBD1 (5 bases). Germline CDR1 is SGHAT and CDR2 is FQNNGV. CDR3 length equals 18 residues. Trimming pared 7 bases from V and 5 bases from J, leaving 30 bases between. The CDR3 DNA reads as TGTGCCAGCACCCCCACGGTAAACAAAAGGGGCCGGATGGACGAGCAGTACTTC. As protein: CASTPTVNKRGRMDEQYF.

This clonotype was recorded a few times. This chain uses TRBV6-5 with TRBJ2-6, with D uncertain. The length of the CDR3 is 16 residues. The germline V gene has CDR1 MNHEY and CDR2 SVGAGI. Trimming took off 3 bases at V and 4 bases at J, with 13 bases between the two ends. The CDR3 DNA is TGTGCCAGCAGTTATTCCCCCCCGGCGGGGGCCAACGTCCTGACTTTC. Encoded protein: CASSYSPPAGANVLTF.

Only a few counts were recorded for this clonotype. CDR3 DNA: TGTGCCAGCCATACGAGGGGATGGGGCTCCTACAATGAGCAGTTCTTC. This codes for CASHTRGWGSYNEQFF. The rearrangement joins TRBV6-2 or TRBV6-3 to TRBJ2-1; D possibly matches TRBD1 or TRBD2 (5 bases each). V lost 8 bases and J 0 bases, leaving 17 bases between the germline ends. The CDR3 has 16 amino acids. The germline CDR1 and CDR2 sequences are MNHEY and SVGEGT.